This T cell receptor beta chain came from a study of pediatric ulcerative colitis. Broader study findings: Clonal expansions reduced rectal repertoire diversity in acute severe colitis. Substantially fewer templates came from a couple of patients' blood samples.

The V end was cut by 0 bases, the J end by 9 bases, with 6 bases between. Germline V gives CDR1 LGHNA, CDR2 YNFKEQ. This CDR3 is built from 13 residues. This clone was seen a handful of times. Its antigen remains unidentified. The assay was run at survey level. The assay was immunoSEQ multiplex PCR, and TCRdb's table has in-frame clones only and misses some. Of 30,000 to 35,000 clones in the sample, roughly 81% were seen once. During colonoscopy, one to two rectal pinch biopsies were collected. The TCR originated in a boy younger than 18 with mild ulcerative colitis. What was sequenced was gut tissue. V gene TRBV4-2 combines with J gene TRBJ1-6; D not certain. The CDR3 coding sequence is TGTGCCAGCAGCCAAGAGAAGTCTTCACCCCTCCACTTT. Protein sequence: CASSQEKSSPLHF.